This T cell receptor beta chain originates from a study of T cells in Graves' hyperthyroidism and ophthalmopathy. The germline CDR1 and CDR2 sequences are SQVTM and ANQGSEA. V shed 4 bases and J shed 7 bases, with 20 bases lying between them. The CDR3 loop spans 14 amino acids. Amplification of TCR beta CDR3 regions used RNA as the template. The HTBI primer set drove a first-round RT-PCR of the TCR CDR3. TCRdb reanalysed the multiplex PCR reads using MiXCR and keeps one entry per CDR3 protein. This sample has 300,000 to 500,000 distinct CDR3 sequences, with around 15% found just once. The source material was blood. This sequence joins TRBV29-1 and TRBJ2-7; the D gene is possibly TRBD1 (6 bases). The TCR originated in a man aged 50 to 60 with Graves' ophthalmopathy. CDR3: CSVAGTLATREQYF. Written as DNA, the CDR3 is TGCAGCGTTGCCGGGACATTGGCTACGAGGGAGCAGTACTTC.